The 7 T cell receptor beta chains given below trace back to one sample, sequenced in a study of memory CD4+ T cells and cytomegalovirus serostatus. Sequencing was performed with immunoSEQ multiplex PCR; in TCRdb, only in-frame clones are kept and a portion is missing. The sample has approximately 44,000 clones, around 80% seen once. The sort gate was single viable CD3+CD4+CD8-CD45RO+ cells for memory CD4+ T cells. Specimen: memory CD4+ T cells from blood. The receptors were gathered from an adult in good health and CMV-seronegative.

The rearrangement joins TRBV2 to TRBJ1-2, with D perhaps TRBD1 (5 bases). Germline-derived CDR1 and CDR2 are SNHLY and FYNNEI. V was clipped by 6 bases and J by 2 bases, with 10 bases between them. The CDR3 contains 13 residues. This CDR3 is CASRGTANYGYTF. DNA for the CDR3: TGTGCCAGCAGGGGGACGGCCAACTATGGCTACACCTTC. Together with reference TRBV2 and TRBJ1-2, the CDR3 gives the full variable domain: EPEVTQTPSHQVTQMGQEVILRCVPISNHLYFYWYRQILGQKVEFLVSFYNNEISEKSEIFDDQFSVERPDGSNFTLKIRSTKLEDSAMYFCASRGTANYGYTFGSGTRLTVV.

This clone was detected only a few times. The chain links TRBV6-1 to TRBJ1-2; no firm D call. The length of the CDR3 is 11 residues. V was shortened by 1 base and J by 7 bases, with 4 bases between the two germline ends. CDR1 is MNHNS, CDR2 SASEGT, per germline. The CDR3 reads CASSEVGGYTF. The CDR3 region has the DNA TGTGCCAGCAGTGAAGTAGGTGGCTACACCTTC.

The chain combines TRBV18 with TRBJ1-5, with D perhaps matching TRBD1 (5 bases). This CDR3 region has 18 residues. Trimming cost V 0 bases and J 4 bases, with 19 bases left between them. Looked up from germline, CDR1 is KGHSH and CDR2 is LQKENI. The DNA of the CDR3 is TGTGCCAGCTCACCACCGGAATCGGGACGGAAGGGGAATCAGCCCCAGCATTTT. This translates into CASSPPESGRKGNQPQHF.

This sequence joins TRBV4-1 and TRBJ1-1; D might be TRBD1 (6 bases). Per germline, CDR1 MGHRA and CDR2 YSYEKL. There are 16 residues in the CDR3. Deletions cut 4 bases from V and 3 bases from J, with 18 bases between. The CDR3 nucleotides read TGCGCCAGCAGCCGCGGCGTGGGGGGCTTGGACACTGAAGCTTTCTTT. Its translation: CASSRGVGGLDTEAFF.

The chain combines TRBV28 with TRBJ1-2; D uncertain. V was shortened by 6 bases and J by 7 bases, with 21 bases between the two germline ends. The length of the CDR3 is 15 residues. CDR1 is MDHEN and CDR2 is SYDVKM in the germline V gene. CDR3 amino acids: CASSLTRAGYSGYTF. Here the CDR3 DNA reads TGTGCCAGCAGCCTGACCCGGGCCGGCTACAGTGGCTACACCTTC.

This clone showed up just a few times. The V call is TRBV2, the J call TRBJ1-3, with D tentatively TRBD1 (6 bases). Germline CDR1 is SNHLY and CDR2 is FYNNEI. Trimming cost V 6 bases and J 0 bases, with 6 bases left between them. The CDR3 sequence is 13 residues long. The CDR3 DNA reads as TGTGCCAGCAGGGGGGCCTCTGGAAACACCATATATTTT. It codes for CASRGASGNTIYF. Complete variable domain (other parts from reference TRBV2 and TRBJ1-3): EPEVTQTPSHQVTQMGQEVILRCVPISNHLYFYWYRQILGQKVEFLVSFYNNEISEKSEIFDDQFSVERPDGSNFTLKIRSTKLEDSAMYFCASRGASGNTIYFGEGSWLTVV.

The rearrangement links TRBV28 to TRBJ2-7, with 16 positions matching TRBD2. V dropped 5 bases and J dropped 6; count of bases not matched to a gene: 10. CDR3 length equals 17 residues. Germline-derived CDR1 and CDR2 are MDHEN and SYDVKM. Here the CDR3 reads CASSEWGLAGGPGEQYF. For the CDR3, the DNA is TGTGCCAGCAGTGAATGGGGACTAGCGGGGGGGCCTGGCGAGCAGTACTTC. Supplemented by reference TRBV28 and TRBJ2-7, the full variable domain reads DVKVTQSSRYLVKRTGEKVFLECVQDMDHENMFWYRQDPGLGLRLIYFSYDVKMKEKGDIPEGYSVSREKKERFSLILESASTNQTSMYLCASSEWGLAGGPGEQYFGPGTRLTVT.